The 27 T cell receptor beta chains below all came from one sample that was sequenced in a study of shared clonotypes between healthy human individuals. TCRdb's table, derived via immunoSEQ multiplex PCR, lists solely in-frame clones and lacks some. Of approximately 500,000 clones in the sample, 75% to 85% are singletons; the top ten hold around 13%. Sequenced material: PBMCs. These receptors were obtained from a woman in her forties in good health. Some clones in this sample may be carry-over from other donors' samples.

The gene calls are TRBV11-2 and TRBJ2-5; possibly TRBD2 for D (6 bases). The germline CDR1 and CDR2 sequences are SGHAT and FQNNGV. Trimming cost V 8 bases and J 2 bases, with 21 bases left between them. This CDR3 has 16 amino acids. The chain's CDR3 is CASSWGVLASQETQYF. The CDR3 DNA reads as TGTGCCAGCTCCTGGGGGGTTCTAGCGAGTCAAGAGACCCAGTACTTC.

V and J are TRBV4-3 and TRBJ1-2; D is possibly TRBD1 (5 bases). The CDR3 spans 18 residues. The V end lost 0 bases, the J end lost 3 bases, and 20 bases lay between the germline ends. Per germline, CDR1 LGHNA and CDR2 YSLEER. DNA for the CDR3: TGCGCCAGCAGCCAAGATGCGGGGGGTTGGCAGAAGTACTATGGCTACACCTTC. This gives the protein CASSQDAGGWQKYYGYTF.

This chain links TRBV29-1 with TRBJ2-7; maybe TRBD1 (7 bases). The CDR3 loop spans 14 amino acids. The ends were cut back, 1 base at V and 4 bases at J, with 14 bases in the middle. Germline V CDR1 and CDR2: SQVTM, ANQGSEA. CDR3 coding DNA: TGCAGCGTTGAAGGTCCAGGGGGGCCATACGAGCAGTACTTC. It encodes CSVEGPGGPYEQYF.

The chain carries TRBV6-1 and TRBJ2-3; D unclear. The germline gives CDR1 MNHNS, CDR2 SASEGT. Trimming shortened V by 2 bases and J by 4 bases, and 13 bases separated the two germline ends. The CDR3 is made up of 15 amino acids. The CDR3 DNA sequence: TGTGCCAGCAGTGAACATTGGGGTTTAGCAGATACGCAGTATTTT. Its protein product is CASSEHWGLADTQYF.

CDR3 region: CASSATSGSSWEQYF. CDR3 nucleotides: TGTGCCAGCAGCGCGACTAGCGGCTCCTCGTGGGAGCAGTACTTC. The V and J genes are TRBV9 and TRBJ2-7; TRBD2 matches at 9 bases. The germline V gene has CDR1 SGDLS and CDR2 YYNGEE. The V gene end was trimmed by 3 bases and the J gene end by 7 bases; junction bases not matched to a gene: 11. The CDR3 sequence is 15 residues long.

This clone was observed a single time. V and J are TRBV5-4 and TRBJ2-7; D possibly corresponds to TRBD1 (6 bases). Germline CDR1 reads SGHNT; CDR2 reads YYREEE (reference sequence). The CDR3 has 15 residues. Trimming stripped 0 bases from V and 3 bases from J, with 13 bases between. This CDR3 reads CASSLDYGRGYEQYF. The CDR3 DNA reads TGTGCCAGCAGCTTGGACTATGGCAGGGGCTACGAGCAGTACTTC. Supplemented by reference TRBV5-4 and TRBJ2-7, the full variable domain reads ETGVTQSPTHLIKTRGQQVTLRCSSQSGHNTVSWYQQALGQGPQFIFQYYREEENGRGNFPPRFSGLQFPNYSSELNVNALELDDSALYLCASSLDYGRGYEQYFGPGTRLTVT.

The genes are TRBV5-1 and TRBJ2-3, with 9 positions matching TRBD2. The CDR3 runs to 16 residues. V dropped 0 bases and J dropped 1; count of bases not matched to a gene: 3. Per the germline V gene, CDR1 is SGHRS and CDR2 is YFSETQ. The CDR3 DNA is TGCGCCAGCAGCTTGGATAGCGGGAGTGGCACAGATACGCAGTATTTT. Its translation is CASSLDSGSGTDTQYF.

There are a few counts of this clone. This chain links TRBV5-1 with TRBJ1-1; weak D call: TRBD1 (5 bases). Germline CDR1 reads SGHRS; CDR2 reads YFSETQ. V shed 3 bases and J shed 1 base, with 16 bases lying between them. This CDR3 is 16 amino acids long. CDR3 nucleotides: TGCGCCAGCAGCTCATCCCCCCACACAGGGAACACTGAAGCTTTCTTT. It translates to CASSSSPHTGNTEAFF.

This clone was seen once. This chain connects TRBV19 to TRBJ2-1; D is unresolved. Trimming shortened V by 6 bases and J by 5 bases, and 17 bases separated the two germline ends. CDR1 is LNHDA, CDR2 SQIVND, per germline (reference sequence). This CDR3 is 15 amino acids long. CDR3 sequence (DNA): TGTGCCAGTAGACCTTTCGTGAGAGGCGACAATGAGCAGTTCTTC. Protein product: CASRPFVRGDNEQFF. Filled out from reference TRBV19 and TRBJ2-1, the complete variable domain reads DGGITQSPKYLFRKEGQNVTLSCEQNLNHDAMYWYRQDPGQGLRLIYYSQIVNDFQKGDIAEGYSVSREKKESFPLTVTSAQKNPTAFYLCASRPFVRGDNEQFFGPGTRLTVL.

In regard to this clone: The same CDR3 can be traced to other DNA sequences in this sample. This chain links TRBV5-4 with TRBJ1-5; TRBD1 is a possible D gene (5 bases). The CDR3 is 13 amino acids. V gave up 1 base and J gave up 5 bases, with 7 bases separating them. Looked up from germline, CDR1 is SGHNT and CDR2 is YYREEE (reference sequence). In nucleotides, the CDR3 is TGTGCCAGCAGCTTGCAGGGACATCAGCCCCAGCATTTT. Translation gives CASSLQGHQPQHF.

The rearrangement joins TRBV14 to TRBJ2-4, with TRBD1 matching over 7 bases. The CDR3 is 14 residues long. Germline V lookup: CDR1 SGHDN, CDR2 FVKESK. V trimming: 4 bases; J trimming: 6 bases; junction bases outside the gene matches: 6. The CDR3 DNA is TGTGCCAGCAGCCTGACAGGGTACGGAAACATTCAGTACTTC. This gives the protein CASSLTGYGNIQYF.

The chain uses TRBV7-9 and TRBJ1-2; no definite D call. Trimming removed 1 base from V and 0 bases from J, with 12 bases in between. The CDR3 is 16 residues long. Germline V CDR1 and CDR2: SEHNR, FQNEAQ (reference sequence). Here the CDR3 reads CASSLGGGQANYGYTF. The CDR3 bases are TGTGCCAGCAGCTTAGGCGGAGGTCAAGCTAACTATGGCTACACCTTC.

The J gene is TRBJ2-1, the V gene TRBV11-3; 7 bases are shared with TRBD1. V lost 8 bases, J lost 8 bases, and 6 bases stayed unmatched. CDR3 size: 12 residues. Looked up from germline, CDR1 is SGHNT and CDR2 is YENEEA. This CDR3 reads CASGQGGYEQFF. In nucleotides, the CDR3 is TGTGCCAGCGGCCAAGGGGGCTATGAGCAGTTCTTC.

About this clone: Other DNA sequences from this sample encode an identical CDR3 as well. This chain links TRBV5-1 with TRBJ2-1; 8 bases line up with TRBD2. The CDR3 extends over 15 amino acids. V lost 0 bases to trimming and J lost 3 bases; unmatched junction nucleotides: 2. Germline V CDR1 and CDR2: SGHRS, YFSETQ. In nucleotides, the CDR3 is TGCGCCAGCAGCTTGGAAACTAGCGGCTACAATGAGCAGTTCTTC. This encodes CASSLETSGYNEQFF.

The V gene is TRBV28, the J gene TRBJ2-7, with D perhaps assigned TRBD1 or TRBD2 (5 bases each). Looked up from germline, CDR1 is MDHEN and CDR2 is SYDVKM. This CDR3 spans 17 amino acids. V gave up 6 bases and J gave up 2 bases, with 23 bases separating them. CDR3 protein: CASRPTGLAKFTYEQYF. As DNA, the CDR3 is TGTGCCAGCAGACCAACGGGGCTAGCCAAGTTTACCTACGAGCAGTACTTC.

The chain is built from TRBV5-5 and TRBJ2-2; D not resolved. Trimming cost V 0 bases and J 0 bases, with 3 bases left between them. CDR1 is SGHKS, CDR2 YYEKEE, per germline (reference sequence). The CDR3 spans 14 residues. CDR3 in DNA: TGTGCCAGCAGCTTGGTCTCGAACACCGGGGAGCTGTTTTTT. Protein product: CASSLVSNTGELFF.

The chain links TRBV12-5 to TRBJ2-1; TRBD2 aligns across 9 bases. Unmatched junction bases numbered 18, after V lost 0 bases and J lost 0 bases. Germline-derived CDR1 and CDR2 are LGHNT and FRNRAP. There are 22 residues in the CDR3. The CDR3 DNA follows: TGTGCTAGTGGTTTGGTACTTAGCGGGAGAGCTTTCGAGGAAAGCTCCTACAATGAGCAGTTCTTC. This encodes CASGLVLSGRAFEESSYNEQFF.

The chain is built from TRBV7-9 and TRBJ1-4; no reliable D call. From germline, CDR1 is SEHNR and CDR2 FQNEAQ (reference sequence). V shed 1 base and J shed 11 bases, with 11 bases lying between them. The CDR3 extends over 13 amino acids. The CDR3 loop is CASSLEGWRKLFF. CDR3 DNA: TGTGCCAGCAGCTTAGAGGGCTGGCGGAAACTGTTTTTT.

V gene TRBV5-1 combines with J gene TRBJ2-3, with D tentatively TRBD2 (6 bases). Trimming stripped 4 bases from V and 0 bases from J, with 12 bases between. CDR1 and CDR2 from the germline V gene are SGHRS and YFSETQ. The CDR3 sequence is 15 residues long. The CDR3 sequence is CASSPGLPSTDTQYF. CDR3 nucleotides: TGCGCCAGCAGCCCAGGACTACCCAGCACAGATACGCAGTATTTT.

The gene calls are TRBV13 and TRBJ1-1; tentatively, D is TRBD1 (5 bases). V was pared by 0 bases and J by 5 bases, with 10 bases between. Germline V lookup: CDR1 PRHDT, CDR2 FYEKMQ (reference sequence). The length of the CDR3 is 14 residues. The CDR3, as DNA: TGTGCCAGCAGCTTAGGGGGGCGCGGGACTGAAGCTTTCTTT. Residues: CASSLGGRGTEAFF.

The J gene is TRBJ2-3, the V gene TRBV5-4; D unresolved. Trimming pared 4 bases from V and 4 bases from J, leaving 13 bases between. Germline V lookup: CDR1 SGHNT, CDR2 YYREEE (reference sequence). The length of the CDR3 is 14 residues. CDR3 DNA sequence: TGTGCCAGCAGCCCTATGGATCGCCCAGATACGCAGTATTTT. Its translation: CASSPMDRPDTQYF.

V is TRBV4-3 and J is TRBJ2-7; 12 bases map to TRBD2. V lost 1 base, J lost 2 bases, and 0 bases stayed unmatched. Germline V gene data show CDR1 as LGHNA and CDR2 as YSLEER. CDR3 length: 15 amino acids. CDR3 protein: CASSQGTSGAYEQYF. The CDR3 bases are TGCGCCAGCAGCCAAGGGACTAGCGGGGCCTACGAGCAGTACTTC.

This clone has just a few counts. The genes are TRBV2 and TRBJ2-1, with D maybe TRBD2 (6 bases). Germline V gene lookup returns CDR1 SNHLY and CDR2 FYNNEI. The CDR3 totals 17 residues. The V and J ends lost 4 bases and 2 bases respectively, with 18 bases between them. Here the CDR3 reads CASSARPRGYTYNEQFF. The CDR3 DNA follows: TGTGCCAGCAGTGCAAGGCCGCGGGGTTACACCTACAATGAGCAGTTCTTC. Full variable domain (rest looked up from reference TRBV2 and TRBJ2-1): EPEVTQTPSHQVTQMGQEVILRCVPISNHLYFYWYRQILGQKVEFLVSFYNNEISEKSEIFDDQFSVERPDGSNFTLKIRSTKLEDSAMYFCASSARPRGYTYNEQFFGPGTRLTVL.

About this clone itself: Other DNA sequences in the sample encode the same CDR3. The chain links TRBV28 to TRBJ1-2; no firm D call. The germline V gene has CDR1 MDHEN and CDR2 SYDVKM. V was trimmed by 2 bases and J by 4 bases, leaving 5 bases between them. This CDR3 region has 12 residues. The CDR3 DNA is TGTGCCAGCAGTTTAGGCGGCTATGGCTACACCTTC. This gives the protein CASSLGGYGYTF.

CDR3 nucleotide sequence: TGTGCCAGCAGCTTAGTCGCAGTCACAGATACGCAGTATTTT. It translates to CASSLVAVTDTQYF. The gene calls are TRBV7-9 and TRBJ2-3; D unresolved. The CDR3 has 14 amino acids. The V gene lost 1 base and the J gene lost 2 bases, with 7 bases spanning the gap. The germline gives CDR1 SEHNR, CDR2 FQNEAQ (reference sequence).

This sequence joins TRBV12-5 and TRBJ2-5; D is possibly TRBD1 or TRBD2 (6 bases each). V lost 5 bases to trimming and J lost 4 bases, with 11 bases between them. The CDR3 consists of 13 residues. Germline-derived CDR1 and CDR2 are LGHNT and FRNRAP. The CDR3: CASGTEGGETQYF. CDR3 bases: TGTGCTAGTGGTACCGAGGGGGGAGAGACCCAGTACTTC.

CDR3 coding DNA: TGTGCCAGCTCCACCCAGGGACAGGGGGTACCCTACGAGCAGTACTTC. It specifies CASSTQGQGVPYEQYF. This chain joins TRBV28 and TRBJ2-7; the match to TRBD1 covers 11 bases. There are 16 residues in the CDR3. CDR1 is MDHEN, CDR2 SYDVKM, per germline. The trim removed 8 bases at V and 2 bases at J, leaving 11 bases unmatched.